This TCR beta chain originates from a study of blood T cell repertoires in COVID-19. Sequencing used immunoSEQ multiplex PCR; TCRdb keeps in-frame clones, though not all of them. The sample has 120,000 or so clones; about 86% are singletons. Germline CDR1 and CDR2: SGHDN and FVKESK. V lost 3 bases, J lost 2 bases, and 7 bases lay in between. The CDR3 has 14 residues. Material: peripheral blood. The rearrangement joins TRBV14 to TRBJ2-2; D is ambiguous. The source is a woman in her forties or fifties with acute or convalescent COVID-19. The CDR3 spells CASSHNTNTGELFF. The CDR3 nucleotides are TGTGCCAGCAGCCACAACACCAACACCGGGGAGCTGTTTTTT.